Below, 10 T cell receptor beta chains from the same sample are listed, as sequenced in a study of identical twins. TCRdb redid the calling of the 5' RACE reads with MiXCR, one entry per CDR3 protein. The sample has about 660,000 distinct CDR3 sequences; around 8.3% are singletons. The same specimen was also included in a second study, on yellow fever vaccine responses in identical twins.

Input material: PBMCs. These receptors were collected from a woman aged 18-29 years in good health.

J is TRBJ2-7 and V is TRBV18; 7 nucleotides match TRBD1. CDR1 and CDR2 (germline): KGHSH, LQKENI. The CDR3 sequence is 15 residues long. V was clipped by 4 bases and J by 4 bases; unmatched bases: 10. The CDR3 loop is CASSLTAGTEYEQYF. The DNA for the CDR3 is TGTGCCAGCTCACTAACGGCCGGGACAGAATACGAGCAGTACTTC.

The gene calls are TRBV30 and TRBJ2-1; tentative D call: TRBD1 (5 bases). Deletions cut 2 bases from V and 3 bases from J, with 8 bases between. The length of the CDR3 is 13 residues. Germline V CDR1 and CDR2: GTSNPN, SVGIG (reference sequence). CDR3 sequence reads: CAWSQDNYNEQFF. CDR3 bases: TGTGCCTGGAGTCAGGACAACTACAATGAGCAGTTCTTC.

The chain employs TRBV2 and TRBJ1-2, with D possibly matching TRBD1 (6 bases). The CDR3 sequence is 15 residues long. Germline lookup yields CDR1 SNHLY and CDR2 FYNNEI. Deletions cut 6 bases from V and 4 bases from J, with 18 bases between. The DNA of the CDR3 is TGTGCCAGCAGGCGGCGGGGGGGCGAAGGCTATGGCTACACCTTC. As protein: CASRRRGGEGYGYTF.

The gene calls are TRBV27 and TRBJ2-3, with 8 bases identical to TRBD2. Germline values: CDR1 MNHEY, CDR2 SMNVEV (reference sequence). V was clipped by 7 bases and J by 1 base; unmatched bases: 19. CDR3 length: 19 residues. The CDR3 DNA reads TGTGCCAGCAACCATCTAGCGGGCGGGGCTGATTTTCGCACAGATACGCAGTATTTT. Protein: CASNHLAGGADFRTDTQYF.

This clonotype was seen ten or more times. The V call is TRBV7-9, the J call TRBJ2-5, with D perhaps TRBD1 (6 bases). CDR1 and CDR2 from the germline V gene are SEHNR and FQNEAQ (reference sequence). CDR3 length: 16 residues. V lost 6 bases, J lost 7 bases, and 24 bases lay in between. DNA of the CDR3: TGTGCCAGCAGTTCACCTAAGGACAGATTTCGGGGGACCCAGTACTTC. Its protein is CASSSPKDRFRGTQYF.

There are a few counts of this clonotype. The chain has TRBV7-9 and TRBJ2-1; TRBD1 matches at 7 bases. The germline V gene encodes CDR1 SEHNR and CDR2 FQNEAQ (reference sequence). This CDR3 region has 15 residues. The ends lost 5 bases at V and 5 bases at J; junction bases unmatched: 9. The CDR3 nucleotides are TGTGCCAGCAGCCCCGGACAGGTCCGGAACAATGAGCAGTTCTTC. Protein product: CASSPGQVRNNEQFF.

The chain carries TRBV3-1 and TRBJ2-6; D remains unclear. The germline V and J ends were trimmed by 4 bases and 0 bases, with 16 bases remaining between them. This CDR3 is built from 18 residues. CDR1 and CDR2 from the germline V gene are LGHDT and YNNKEL (reference sequence). CDR3 sequence reads: CASSRSFGQSSGANVLTF. CDR3 DNA sequence: TGTGCCAGCAGCCGTTCTTTTGGGCAGTCCTCTGGGGCCAACGTCCTGACTTTC.

This clonotype was seen a handful of times. CDR3 residues: CASSLTLRNEQYF. In nucleotides, the CDR3 is TGTGCCAGCAGCCTCACGCTTAGAAACGAGCAGTACTTC. This chain connects TRBV12-3 or TRBV12-4 to TRBJ2-7, with D hard to call. V was shortened by 6 bases and J by 5 bases, with 14 bases between the two germline ends. The CDR3 consists of 13 residues.

This clonotype was seen at least ten times. V and J are TRBV6-2 or TRBV6-3 and TRBJ1-5; D uncertain. In germline, CDR1 is MNHEY, CDR2 SVGEGT. Trimming removed 7 bases from V and 0 bases from J, with 13 bases in between. The CDR3 length is 15 residues. In nucleotides, the CDR3 is TGTGCCAGCAATCACCGGGGATATAGCAATCAGCCCCAGCATTTT. This sequence encodes CASNHRGYSNQPQHF.

This clonotype was recorded a few times. The junction departs from the called germline gene at one end, perhaps through a read error. This sequence joins TRBV9 and TRBJ2-1, with D perhaps TRBD1 or TRBD2 (7 bases each). The germline gives CDR1 SGDLS, CDR2 YYNGEE. This CDR3 has 15 residues. CDR3 coding DNA: TGTGCCAGCTGCGTAGACAGGGAGGGGTGGAATGAGCAGTTCTTC. Residues: CASCVDREGWNEQFF.